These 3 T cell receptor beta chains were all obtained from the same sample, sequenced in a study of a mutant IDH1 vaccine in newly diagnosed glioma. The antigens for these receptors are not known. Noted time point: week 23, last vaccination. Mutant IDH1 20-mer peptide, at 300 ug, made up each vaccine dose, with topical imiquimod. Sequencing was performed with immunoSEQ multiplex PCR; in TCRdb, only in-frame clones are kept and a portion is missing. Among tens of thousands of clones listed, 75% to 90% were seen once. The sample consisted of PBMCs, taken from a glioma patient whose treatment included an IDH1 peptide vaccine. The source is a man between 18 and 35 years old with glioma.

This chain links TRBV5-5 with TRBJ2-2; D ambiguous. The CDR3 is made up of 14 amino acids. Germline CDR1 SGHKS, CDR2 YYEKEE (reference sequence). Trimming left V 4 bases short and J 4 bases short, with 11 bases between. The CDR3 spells CASSNWKGTGELFF. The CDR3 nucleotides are TGTGCCAGCAGCAATTGGAAGGGCACCGGGGAGCTGTTTTTT.

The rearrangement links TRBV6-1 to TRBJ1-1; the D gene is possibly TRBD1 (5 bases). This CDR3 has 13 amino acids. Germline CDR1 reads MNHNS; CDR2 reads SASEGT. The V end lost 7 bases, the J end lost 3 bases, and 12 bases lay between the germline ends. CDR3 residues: CASNRGAYTEAFF. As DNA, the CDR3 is TGTGCCAGCAACCGGGGCGCATACACTGAAGCTTTCTTT.

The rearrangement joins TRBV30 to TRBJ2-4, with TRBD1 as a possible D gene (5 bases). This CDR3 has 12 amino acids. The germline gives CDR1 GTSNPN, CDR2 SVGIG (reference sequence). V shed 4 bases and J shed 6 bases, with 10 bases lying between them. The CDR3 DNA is TGTGCCTGGAATAGGGGCAGAAACATTCAGTACTTC. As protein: CAWNRGRNIQYF.